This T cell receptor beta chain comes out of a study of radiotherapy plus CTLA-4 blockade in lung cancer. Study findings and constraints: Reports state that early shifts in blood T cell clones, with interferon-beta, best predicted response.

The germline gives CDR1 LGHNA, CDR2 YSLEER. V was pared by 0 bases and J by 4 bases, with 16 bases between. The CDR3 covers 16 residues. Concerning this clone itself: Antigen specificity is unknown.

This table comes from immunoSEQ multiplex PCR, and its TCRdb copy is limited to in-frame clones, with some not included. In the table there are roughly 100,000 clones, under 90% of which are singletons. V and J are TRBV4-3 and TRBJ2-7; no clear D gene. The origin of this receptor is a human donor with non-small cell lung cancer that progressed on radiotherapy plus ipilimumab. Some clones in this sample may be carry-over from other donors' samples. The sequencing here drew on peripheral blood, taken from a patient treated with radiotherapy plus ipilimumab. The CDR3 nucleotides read TGCGCCAGCAGCCAAGATGGAAGGGTCTCTGGTTACGAGCAGTACTTC. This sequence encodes CASSQDGRVSGYEQYF.